This TCR beta chain came from a study of OX40 agonist ivuxolimab in advanced cancers. About the research overall: Three patients got partial responses; one had hepatocellular carcinoma and two had cutaneous melanoma.

The CDR3 contains 15 residues. Germline CDR1 is LGHNT and CDR2 is FRNRAP. Trimming left V 5 bases short and J 4 bases short, with 17 bases between. TCRdb keeps only in-frame clones here, not all; method: immunoSEQ multiplex PCR. The repertoire holds fewer than 85,000 clones, with around nine tenths as singletons. The J gene is TRBJ2-5, the V gene TRBV12-5; TRBD2 might be the D (6 bases). This clonotype was sampled from an adult with an advanced solid tumor such as melanoma, head and neck, liver or kidney cancer. The sequenced sample was CD4+ or CD8+ T cells sorted from blood, obtained in a trial of the OX40 agonist ivuxolimab. The chain's CDR3 is CASGPATSGLETQYF. CDR3 coding DNA: TGTGCTAGTGGTCCGGCCACAAGCGGGCTAGAGACCCAGTACTTC.